The clone carrying this TCR beta chain was counted only a few times. What it binds is not known. CDR1 and CDR2 from the germline V gene are MNHEY and SVGEGT. V was pared by 0 bases and J by 11 bases, with 8 bases between. The CDR3 is 12 residues long. Sample-barcoded 5' priming and a J-beta primer mix drove a second PCR of about 7 to 12 cycles. TCRdb called the 5' RACE reads again in MiXCR, with one record for every CDR3 protein. The table lists about 1.6 million distinct CDR3 sequences, roughly 32% of them singletons, with about 11% in the top ten. The data were taken from a study of blood T cells in healthy people across ages. Study-level information: About one barcoded beta molecule per two T cells came from capture by template switching. Study-wide results and caveats: More naive CD4+ cells and higher diversity were found in long-lived than in aged donors.

Ranging in age from roughly 6 to 100, the donors were healthy Caucasian individuals from Russia. What was sequenced was blood. The sequence was obtained from a woman younger than 45 in good health. The chain employs TRBV6-2 or TRBV6-3 and TRBJ2-1, with unresolved D. The CDR3: CASSYSADKQFF. Here the CDR3 DNA reads TGTGCCAGCAGTTACTCCGCGGATAAGCAGTTCTTC.